This T cell receptor beta chain was profiled in a study of monozygotic twins with inflammatory bowel disease. Germline lookup yields CDR1 DFQATT and CDR2 SNEGSKA (reference sequence). The CDR3 sequence is 14 residues long. Addition of UMIs with a 6-nucleotide sample barcode was achieved by template switching. TCRdb reprocessed the 5' RACE reads and reports one entry per CDR3 protein, with no DNA. The clone table shows around 400,000 distinct CDR3 sequences, with the ten largest holding 2% to 3%. V gene TRBV20-1 combines with J gene TRBJ2-1; TCRdb designates TRBD2, a call that cannot be tested without DNA. Sequenced sample: blood. This TCR was sampled from a human donor with ulcerative colitis or Crohn's disease, or a healthy co-twin of an affected twin (not recorded which). The CDR3 sequence: CSARDPAGTREQFF.